This T cell receptor (beta chain) was retrieved from a study of blood T cell repertoires in COVID-19. Study summary: There were acute and convalescent COVID-19 samples, and they came from the United States, Italy and Spain.

The table came from immunoSEQ multiplex PCR; TCRdb's copy has only in-frame clones and leaves some out. Among about 430,000 clones, around nine tenths were seen once, and the ten largest hold 1.4%. Germline assignment: CDR1 ENHRY and CDR2 SYGVKD. Trimming removed 3 bases at V and 2 bases at J, with 7 bases between. The CDR3 length is 13 residues. The TCR originated in a woman between 18 and 30 years old who had been exposed to COVID-19. The V call is TRBV10-3, the J call TRBJ1-2; no reliable D call. The sample consisted of PBMCs or T cells enriched from blood (not recorded which). The CDR3 DNA follows: TGTGCCATCAGTGAAACTGTAAACTATGGCTACACCTTC. This sequence encodes CAISETVNYGYTF.